Below are 7 T cell receptor beta chains sequenced from a single sample in a study of cytomegalovirus exposure and HLA in healthy donors. Primers included in the PCR were 60 Vbeta and 13 Jbeta primers. Only in-frame clones appear in the TCRdb table, and some are missing; sequencing was by immunoSEQ multiplex PCR. Recorded here are about 130,000 clones; the top ten clones represent around 1.6%. Sequencing input: PBMCs. The receptors were sampled from a woman aged 35 to 49 in good health and CMV-seropositive.

The rearrangement uses TRBV10-1 and TRBJ2-7, with 8 positions matching TRBD1. Germline V gene data show CDR1 as WNHNN and CDR2 as SYGVQD (reference sequence). The junction had 11 bases not matched to a gene; V was cut back by 3 bases and J by 1 base. The CDR3 totals 17 residues. The CDR3 region has the DNA TGCGCCAGCAGTGAACGACCGGGGACAGGACCTTCCTACGAGCAGTACTTC. Protein sequence: CASSERPGTGPSYEQYF.

The CDR3 nucleotides are TGCAGCGTGATGACGGGTTCGGGGCAGCCCCAGCATTTT. This encodes CSVMTGSGQPQHF. V is TRBV29-1 and J is TRBJ1-5; D gene ambiguous. CDR1 is SQVTM and CDR2 is ANQGSEA in the germline V gene. This CDR3 contains 13 residues. Trimming took off 6 bases at V and 7 bases at J, with 16 bases between the two ends.

This chain connects TRBV14 to TRBJ2-7; D is ambiguous. Trimming stripped 2 bases from V and 1 base from J, with 9 bases between. The CDR3 is 14 residues long. The germline gives CDR1 SGHDN, CDR2 FVKESK. Here the CDR3 reads CASSQRYGSYEQYF. In nucleotides, the CDR3 is TGTGCCAGCAGCCAACGATACGGTTCCTACGAGCAGTACTTC.

V gene TRBV30 combines with J gene TRBJ2-4; 9 nucleotides line up with TRBD2. Unmatched junction bases numbered 10, after V lost 8 bases and J lost 8 bases. The CDR3 has 13 amino acids. CDR1 and CDR2 from the germline V gene are GTSNPN and SVGIG (reference sequence). CDR3 nucleotide sequence: TGTGCCGTAGAACCTAGCGGGAAGTACATTCAGTACTTC. Protein: CAVEPSGKYIQYF.

The chain has TRBV5-8 and TRBJ1-2, with 8 bases lining up with TRBD1. V lost 4 bases, J lost 8 bases, and 13 bases stayed unmatched. The CDR3 runs to 15 residues. Germline V CDR1 and CDR2: SGHTS, YDEGEE. This chain's CDR3 is CASSIVRTGNRGYTF. DNA for the CDR3: TGTGCCAGCAGCATAGTTCGGACAGGGAATCGCGGCTACACCTTC.

This chain joins TRBV6-6 and TRBJ2-7; 8 nucleotides line up with TRBD2. CDR3 length equals 15 residues. The ends lost 5 bases at V and 4 bases at J; junction bases unmatched: 10. Per germline, CDR1 MNHNY and CDR2 SVGAGI (reference sequence). CDR3 amino acids: CASSGSGGGGYEQYF. The CDR3 region has the DNA TGTGCCAGCAGTGGGAGCGGGGGCGGTGGTTACGAGCAGTACTTC.

The V call is TRBV2, the J call TRBJ2-2; 10 bases are shared with TRBD2. Germline-derived CDR1 and CDR2 are SNHLY and FYNNEI. Trimming took 6 bases from V and 2 from J; bases not matched to a gene: 6. The CDR3 totals 16 residues. The CDR3 DNA reads as TGTGCCAGCAGGGACGGACTAGCGGAAAACACCGGGGAGCTGTTTTTT. It codes for CASRDGLAENTGELFF.